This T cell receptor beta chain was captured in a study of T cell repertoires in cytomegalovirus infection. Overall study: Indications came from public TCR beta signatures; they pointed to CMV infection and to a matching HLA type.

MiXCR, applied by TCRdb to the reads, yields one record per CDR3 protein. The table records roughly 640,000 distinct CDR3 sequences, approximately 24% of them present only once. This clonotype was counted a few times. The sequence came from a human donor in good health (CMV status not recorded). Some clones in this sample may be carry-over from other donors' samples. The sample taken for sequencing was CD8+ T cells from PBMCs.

The CDR3 region is CSVGQGINYGYTF. CDR3 nucleotide sequence: TGCAGCGTTGGACAGGGGATTAACTATGGCTACACCTTC. The chain employs TRBV29-1 and TRBJ1-2; 8 bases are a match to TRBD1. This CDR3 has 13 amino acids. Trimming took 4 bases from V and 1 from J; bases not matched to a gene: 2. Germline values: CDR1 SQVTM, CDR2 ANQGSEA.